This T cell receptor beta chain was identified during a study of T-cell memory formation after mild COVID-19. Study details: There were largely donor-specific TCR clusters.

TCRdb ran MiXCR on the 5' RACE reads and lists one entry per CDR3 protein. Of just over 350,000 distinct CDR3 sequences listed, roughly 14% are singletons. With 1 base removed from V and 0 bases from J, the gap between germline ends came to 13 bases. Germline-derived CDR1 and CDR2 are SGHRS and YFSETQ. The CDR3 is 16 amino acids. In its sample, this clonotype was seen a few times. This chain connects TRBV5-1 to TRBJ1-1, with D tentatively TRBD1 (6 bases). This TCR derives from a man between 18 and 35 years old who had mild COVID-19 (a few samples of this study predate the infection). Cell type and time point are not known. Sequencing input: PBMCs or a T cell subset sorted from them (not recorded which). The chain's CDR3 is CASSLLKQGLNTEAFF. DNA of the CDR3: TGCGCCAGCAGCTTGCTGAAACAGGGTTTGAACACTGAAGCTTTCTTT.